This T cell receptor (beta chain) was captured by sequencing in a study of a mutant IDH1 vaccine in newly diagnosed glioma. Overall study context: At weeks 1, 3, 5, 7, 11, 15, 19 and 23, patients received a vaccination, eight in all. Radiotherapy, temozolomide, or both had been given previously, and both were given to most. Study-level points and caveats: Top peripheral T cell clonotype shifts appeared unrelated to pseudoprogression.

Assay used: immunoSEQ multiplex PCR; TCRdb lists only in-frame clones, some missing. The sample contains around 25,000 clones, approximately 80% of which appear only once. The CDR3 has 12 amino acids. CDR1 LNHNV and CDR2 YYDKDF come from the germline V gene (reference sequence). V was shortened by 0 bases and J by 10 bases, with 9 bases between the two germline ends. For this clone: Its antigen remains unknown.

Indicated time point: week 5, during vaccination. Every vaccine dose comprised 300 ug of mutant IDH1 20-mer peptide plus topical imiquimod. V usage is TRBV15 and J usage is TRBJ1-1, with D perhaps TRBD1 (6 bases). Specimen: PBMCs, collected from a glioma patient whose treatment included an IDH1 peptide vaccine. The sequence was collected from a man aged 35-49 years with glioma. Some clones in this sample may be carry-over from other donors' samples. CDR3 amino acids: CATSRDQGRAFF. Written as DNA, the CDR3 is TGTGCCACCAGCAGAGATCAGGGGCGAGCTTTCTTT.